The sequence of this TCR beta chain was determined in a study of shared clonotypes between healthy human individuals. Looking at the study overall: The cohort had two women and a few men, ages 18 to 49.

There are 14 residues in the CDR3. The germline V gene has CDR1 MNHEY and CDR2 SMNVEV (reference sequence). Trimming removed 2 bases at V and 0 bases at J, with 8 bases between. The assay used deep level. The method was immunoSEQ multiplex PCR; TCRdb's version includes in-frame clones alone and lacks a portion of them. This sample has a few million clones, with about 93% found just once. About this clone itself: Additional DNA sequences in this sample encode the identical CDR3.

CD8 cells regarded as naive lacked CD45RO, were positively chosen for CCR7, and omitted terminally differentiated effector memory CD45RA+ cells. This chain joins TRBV27 and TRBJ2-7; a possible D gene is TRBD1 (6 bases). The sequence was obtained from a man between 18 and 35 years old in good health. Some clones in this sample may be carry-over from other donors' samples. Sequenced: naive CD8+ T cells from PBMCs. The CDR3 loop is CASSLGQSSYEQYF. CDR3 sequence (DNA): TGTGCCAGCAGTTTAGGACAGAGCTCCTACGAGCAGTACTTC.